This entry lists 12 T cell receptor beta chains sequenced from one sample in a study of control samples from healthy donors and cancer patients (TCRdb year 2020). The method behind the library was the immunoSEQ multiplex PCR assay. The clones in this table, taken by TCRdb from immuneACCESS, are in-frame only. Not every clone is retained; where verified, under half of the shortfall comes from an unresolved V gene, and the cause of the rest is unknown. This sample gives some 140,000 clones in total; roughly 94% of them show up just once. The ten most abundant clones make up about 5.6% of the sample. The sample taken for sequencing was blood. The receptors stem from a man aged 40-50 years in good health.

The chain couples TRBV6-2 or TRBV6-3 to TRBJ2-1; TRBD2 matches at 12 bases. The CDR3 runs to 15 residues. V dropped 4 bases and J dropped 7; count of bases not matched to a gene: 5. The germline gives CDR1 MNHEY, CDR2 SVGEGT. The CDR3 here is CASSWLAGGRNEQFF. As DNA, the CDR3 is TGTGCCAGCAGTTGGCTAGCGGGGGGGAGGAATGAGCAGTTCTTC.

This chain links TRBV9 with TRBJ2-3, with D possibly TRBD2 on 6 matching bases. This CDR3 region has 15 residues. Germline V gives CDR1 SGDLS, CDR2 YYNGEE. V lost 0 bases and J 6 bases, leaving 14 bases between the germline ends. CDR3 loop: CASSVGPLGGDTQYF. The CDR3 DNA is TGTGCCAGCAGCGTAGGTCCCCTTGGGGGGGATACGCAGTATTTT.

This clone was seen only once. V is TRBV10-1 and J is TRBJ1-5, with D uncertain. Germline-derived CDR1 and CDR2 are WNHNN and SYGVQD (reference sequence). The length of the CDR3 is 11 residues. The V end was cut by 8 bases, the J end by 7 bases, with 9 bases between. The CDR3: CASGVGQPQHF. CDR3 DNA sequence: TGCGCCAGCGGGGTGGGACAGCCCCAGCATTTT.

The chain combines TRBV7-2 with TRBJ1-2; D gene uncertain. The CDR3 runs 14 residues. Looked up from germline, CDR1 is SGHTA and CDR2 is FQGNSA. CDR3: CANLPLQINYGYTF. CDR3 DNA: TGTGCTAACCTGCCCTTACAGATAAACTATGGCTACACCTTC.

The chain employs TRBV5-5 and TRBJ1-6; TRBD1 matches at 10 bases. V lost 4 bases and J lost 7; bases outside the gene matches: 17. Germline V gene sequence: CDR1 SGHKS, CDR2 YYEKEE (reference sequence). The CDR3 consists of 19 residues. The chain's CDR3 is CASSRPGQGKWSGNSPLHF. CDR3 nucleotide sequence: TGTGCCAGCAGCCGACCGGGACAGGGGAAATGGTCGGGGAATTCACCCCTCCACTTT.

The chain has TRBV6-5 and TRBJ2-7, with D hard to call. V dropped 8 bases and J dropped 7 bases, with 21 bases sitting between them. CDR3 size: 14 residues. The germline gives CDR1 MNHEY, CDR2 SVGAGI. CDR3 loop: CASAGSGPVGEQYF. Written as DNA, the CDR3 is TGTGCCAGCGCCGGGTCCGGTCCGGTGGGGGAGCAGTACTTC.

The J gene is TRBJ1-1, the V gene TRBV19, with D possibly being TRBD1 (5 bases). Germline V gene lookup returns CDR1 LNHDA and CDR2 SQIVND (reference sequence). The V end lost 4 bases, the J end lost 6 bases, and 12 bases lay between the germline ends. This CDR3 contains 13 residues. Here the CDR3 reads CASSTSRGSEAFF. The CDR3 DNA reads as TGTGCCAGTAGTACCTCGAGGGGCTCTGAAGCTTTCTTT.

V gene TRBV9 combines with J gene TRBJ1-3; D remains unclear. Germline values: CDR1 SGDLS, CDR2 YYNGEE. V lost 0 bases and J lost 0, with 7 bases in between. This CDR3 spans 15 amino acids. This CDR3 reads CASSVGQHSGNTIYF. The CDR3 region has the DNA TGTGCCAGCAGCGTAGGGCAGCACTCTGGAAACACCATATATTTT.

The V and J genes are TRBV28 and TRBJ2-6, with 7 nucleotides matching TRBD1. Unmatched junction bases numbered 6, after V lost 3 bases and J lost 1 base. This CDR3 spans 17 amino acids. CDR1 is MDHEN and CDR2 is SYDVKM in the germline V gene. CDR3 sequence reads: CASSLDRMASGANVLTF. The CDR3 DNA reads as TGTGCCAGCAGTTTGGACAGGATGGCGTCTGGGGCCAACGTCCTGACTTTC.

This clone came up a few times. The chain couples TRBV19 to TRBJ1-2; 9 positions match TRBD1. The germline gives CDR1 LNHDA, CDR2 SQIVND (reference sequence). Trimming at V came to 5 bases and at J to 4 bases, leaving 5 bases not matched to a gene. The CDR3 consists of 14 residues. This chain's CDR3 is CASSLPGQGYGYTF. CDR3 sequence (DNA): TGTGCCAGTAGTTTACCGGGACAGGGCTATGGCTACACCTTC.

The CDR3 protein is CASSPFNRGELFF. In DNA, the CDR3 is TGTGCCAGCAGCCCTTTTAATAGGGGGGAGCTGTTTTTT. The rearrangement joins TRBV6-1 to TRBJ2-2; no definite D call. Germline V lookup: CDR1 MNHNS, CDR2 SASEGT. Trimming left V 6 bases short and J 8 bases short, with 13 bases between. The CDR3 sequence is 13 residues long.

The table lists this clone with a count of one. CDR3: CASSEDRGSNSNQPQHF. The CDR3 DNA reads as TGTGCCAGCAGTGAGGACAGGGGTTCGAATAGCAATCAGCCCCAGCATTTT. The gene calls are TRBV2 and TRBJ1-5, with 9 bases that match TRBD1. The CDR3 is 17 amino acids. J gave up 0 bases and V 3 bases, and 6 bases lay outside the gene matches. Germline V gene data show CDR1 as SNHLY and CDR2 as FYNNEI.